This T cell receptor beta chain was captured in a study of Graves' ophthalmopathy and Graves' hyperthyroidism. Germline V CDR1 and CDR2: MGHDK, SYGVNS. The CDR3 has 14 residues. V was shortened by 8 bases and J by 2 bases, with 13 bases between the two germline ends. RNA transcripts provided the template for amplifying TCR beta CDR3 regions. First-round RT-PCR relied on HTBI primers, and a second-round multiplex PCR came next. TCRdb re-called the multiplex PCR reads through MiXCR, storing one row per CDR3 protein. Of around 600,000 distinct CDR3 sequences in the sample, roughly 41% were seen once. On this clonotype: Its antigen is undetermined.

Overall study results and limits: Thyroid clonotypes that were expanded above 0.001 frequency mostly also appeared in blood. The model reached just under 71% sensitivity and approximately 72% specificity for predicting ophthalmopathy progression.

The material sequenced was peripheral blood. This receptor was identified in an adult man with Graves' ophthalmopathy. This chain joins TRBV25-1 and TRBJ1-5, with D maybe TRBD1 (5 bases). The CDR3 coding sequence is TGTGCCAGCGGGACGGCCTCGGGCAATCAGCCCCAGCATTTT. Translated: CASGTASGNQPQHF. Filled out from reference TRBV25-1 and TRBJ1-5, the complete variable domain reads EADIYQTPRYLVIGTGKKITLECSQTMGHDKMYWYQQDPGMELHLIHYSYGVNSTEKGDLSSESTVSRIRTEHFPLTLESARPSHTSQYLCASGTASGNQPQHFGDGTRLSIL.